Listed below are T cell receptor beta chains from one sample, sequenced in a study of immune evolution from preneoplasia to lung adenocarcinoma. The method was immunoSEQ multiplex PCR; TCRdb's version includes in-frame clones alone and lacks a portion of them. Of 1,500 to 2,000 clones listed, roughly 80% are singletons. Input material: FFPE tissue from an adenomatous hyperplasia lung lesion. All receptors derive from a donor at least 70 years old with lung adenocarcinoma. Both conserved end residues are part of each CDR3. The order of the fields is V gene, J gene, CDR3 protein.

TRBV9,TRBJ1-1,CASSVSLVNTEAFF
TRBV7-2,TRBJ2-5,CASSLDQETQYF
TRBV4-2,TRBJ2-1,CASSLSPGTSGNEQFF
TRBV21-1,TRBJ2-7,CASSKLGADYEQYF
TRBV7-2,TRBJ1-3,CASSLMSGSGNTIYF
TRBV5-4,TRBJ1-1,CASSSTSWDQRAFF
TRBV5-8,TRBJ2-1,CASSPTSGRRGQQFF
TRBV28,TRBJ2-7,CASLGAPPLKQYF
TRBV7-8,TRBJ1-2,CASSQRFTPGDYGYTF
TRBV7-9,TRBJ2-1,CASSGRTSGYNEQFF
TRBV6-1,TRBJ2-4,CASSEWAGTLAKNIQYF
TRBV28,TRBJ2-3,CASSRDRGTDTQYF
TRBV5-5,TRBJ2-7,CASSYTGRAYEQYF
TRBV27,TRBJ2-7,CASSLGRQGIYEQYF
TRBV5-6,TRBJ2-7,CASSFPGPASYEQYF
TRBV10-3,TRBJ2-1,CAISESGRGFSNEQFF
TRBV5-1,TRBJ2-5,CASSLGQETQYF
TRBV27,TRBJ2-2,CASRPGQNTGELFF
TRBV20-1,TRBJ1-2,CSARWSRGYTF
TRBV19,TRBJ2-1,CASSPPGGREQFF
TRBV30,TRBJ1-3,CAWSGEVSLTGGTIYF
TRBV28,TRBJ2-7,CASSLGFGIRERGRGQYF
TRBV5-6,TRBJ2-7,CASSPPSSYEQYF
TRBV6-1,TRBJ2-2,CASSEAGDGTGELFF
TRBV29-1,TRBJ1-1,CSVERTGLANTEAFF
TRBV6-1,TRBJ1-5,CASSDTGTAWLQHF
TRBV29-1,TRBJ2-1,CSVGQDNEQFF
TRBV7-8,TRBJ2-7,CASSPTGQNYEQYF
TRBV6-6,TRBJ1-6,CATTDRVNSPLHF
TRBV10-3,TRBJ2-7,CAISEAGWGTQSSYEQYF
TRBV21-1,TRBJ1-2,CASSAPRTFNGGYTF
TRBV19,TRBJ1-4,CASIDEGEKLFF
TRBV11-2,TRBJ2-5,CASSLRVGQETQYF
TRBV5-1,TRBJ1-1,CASSLDPDPAEAFF
TRBV15,TRBJ2-1,CATSRELLRTYEQFF
TRBV7-2,TRBJ1-2,CASSVNYGYTF
TRBV19,TRBJ1-1,CASSNLGSINTEAFF
TRBV5-4,TRBJ1-1,CASSLEPSPSTEAFF
TRBV18,TRBJ2-7,CASSPGPSTYYEQYF
TRBV5-6,TRBJ1-5,CASSLMGRGNQPQHF